These 32 T cell receptor beta chains came from one sample sequenced in a study of control samples from healthy donors and cancer patients. Clones were read by immunoSEQ multiplex PCR, and TCRdb kept only the in-frame ones, dropping some. The sample lists approximately 150,000 clones, 93% occurring once. The sample taken for sequencing was blood. The receptors shown here come from a young man in good health.

This clone was recorded once. The chain links TRBV28 to TRBJ1-1, with 10 positions matching TRBD1. Losses at the gene ends were 7 bases for V and 6 bases for J; bases not matched to a gene: 11. This CDR3 contains 15 residues. CDR1 is MDHEN, CDR2 SYDVKM, per germline. The CDR3 sequence is CASISPGQGSSEAFF. The CDR3 coding sequence is TGTGCCAGCATTAGTCCGGGACAGGGGAGCTCTGAAGCTTTCTTT.

The chain combines TRBV5-1 with TRBJ1-5, with TRBD1 matching over 8 bases. Losses at the gene ends were 1 base for V and 6 bases for J; bases not matched to a gene: 9. The CDR3 extends over 16 amino acids. The V gene's germline CDR1 is SGHRS and CDR2 YFSETQ. The CDR3 loop reads CASSLPRTGKSQPQHF. The CDR3 DNA is TGCGCCAGCAGCTTGCCGCGGACAGGGAAAAGTCAGCCCCAGCATTTT.

The V call is TRBV5-1, the J call TRBJ1-2; D remains ambiguous. The CDR3 consists of 13 residues. The V gene lost 1 base and the J gene lost 5 bases, with 9 bases spanning the gap. Germline CDR1 and CDR2: SGHRS and YFSETQ. The CDR3 region has the DNA TGCGCCAGCAGCTTGTCGGGCTCGTATGGCTACACCTTC. Translating gives CASSLSGSYGYTF.

The gene calls are TRBV28 and TRBJ1-2; D is ambiguous. The V gene lost 6 bases and the J gene lost 8 bases, with 22 bases spanning the gap. CDR3 length equals 15 residues. Germline V CDR1 and CDR2: MDHEN, SYDVKM. Written as DNA, the CDR3 is TGTGCCAGCAGCTGGGGAAACCGGGATTTACAAGGCTACACCTTC. This codes for CASSWGNRDLQGYTF.

V usage is TRBV28 and J usage is TRBJ1-1; tentative D call: TRBD1 (5 bases). CDR3 length equals 15 residues. V was trimmed by 6 bases and J by 0 bases, leaving 14 bases between them. Germline CDR1 is MDHEN and CDR2 is SYDVKM. The CDR3 coding sequence is TGTGCCAGCAGCCCCCCCCGGGGGGTGAACACTGAAGCTTTCTTT. It specifies CASSPPRGVNTEAFF.

This clone was detected only once. V is TRBV9 and J is TRBJ2-2, with 9 bases matching TRBD2. With 4 bases clipped from V and 4 bases from J, the junction kept 5 bases outside the gene matches. The CDR3 length is 15 residues. The V gene's germline CDR1 is SGDLS and CDR2 YYNGEE. The DNA for the CDR3 is TGTGCCAGCAGCCCTAGCGGGAAGATCACCGGGGAGCTGTTTTTT. This encodes CASSPSGKITGELFF.

DNA of the CDR3: TGTGCCAGCAGCGTAGGGGCATTAAACACCGGGGAGCTGTTTTTT. This gives the protein CASSVGALNTGELFF. V and J are TRBV9 and TRBJ2-2, with D unclear. The V and J ends lost 0 bases and 2 bases respectively, with 8 bases between them. This CDR3 has 15 residues. The germline V gene has CDR1 SGDLS and CDR2 YYNGEE.

This sequence joins TRBV4-2 and TRBJ1-3; no reliable D call. V shed 0 bases and J shed 2 bases, with 11 bases lying between them. The CDR3 runs to 16 residues. In germline, CDR1 is LGHNA, CDR2 YNFKEQ. The CDR3 region has the DNA TGTGCCAGCAGCCAAGATGGAGGCCTCCCTGGAAACACCATATATTTT. This gives the protein CASSQDGGLPGNTIYF.

The genes are TRBV25-1 and TRBJ1-4; D is unclear. Per the germline V gene, CDR1 is MGHDK and CDR2 is SYGVNS. Deletions cut 8 bases from V and 4 bases from J, with 8 bases between. This CDR3 has 12 residues. Here the CDR3 DNA reads TGTGCCAGCGGCAGCGTTAATGAAAAACTGTTTTTT. Translating gives CASGSVNEKLFF.

The chain has TRBV10-2 and TRBJ2-3; 7 positions agree with TRBD1. Germline lookup yields CDR1 WSHSY and CDR2 SAAADI. The trim removed 7 bases at V and 0 bases at J, leaving 1 base unmatched. The CDR3 extends over 13 amino acids. The CDR3 DNA is TGCGCCAGCAAACAGGGGAGCACAGATACGCAGTATTTT. Translation: CASKQGSTDTQYF.

V gene TRBV4-3 combines with J gene TRBJ2-2, with D possibly TRBD2 on 6 matching bases. CDR1 and CDR2 (germline): LGHNA, YSLEER. The CDR3 runs 17 residues. Trimming cost V 2 bases and J 1 base, with 14 bases left between them. Here the CDR3 reads CASSQRTGTWNTGELFF. CDR3 sequence (DNA): TGCGCCAGCAGCCAAAGAACCGGGACTTGGAACACCGGGGAGCTGTTTTTT.

In its sample, this clone was seen once. The V call is TRBV18, the J call TRBJ1-5, with D uncertain. The CDR3 totals 13 residues. Trimming removed 4 bases at V and 7 bases at J, with 11 bases between. Germline V gene data show CDR1 as KGHSH and CDR2 as LQKENI. As DNA, the CDR3 is TGTGCCAGCTCACAGGAGGGTGACCAGCCCCAGCATTTT. This gives the protein CASSQEGDQPQHF.

This rearrangement joins TRBV5-1 to TRBJ1-2; D perhaps matches TRBD1 (5 bases). The V end was cut by 2 bases, the J end by 3 bases, with 17 bases between. CDR1 and CDR2 (germline): SGHRS, YFSETQ. The CDR3 totals 16 residues. CDR3 nucleotides: TGCGCCAGCAGCTTCCTTGAGGGGCGCGTAGACTATGGCTACACCTTC. Protein sequence: CASSFLEGRVDYGYTF.

The J gene is TRBJ2-1, the V gene TRBV7-9; D call uncertain. The CDR3 is made up of 13 amino acids. Germline CDR1 SEHNR, CDR2 FQNEAQ (reference sequence). Trimming cost V 7 bases and J 1 base, with 8 bases left between them. The CDR3 DNA follows: TGTGCCAGCAAAGGTTTATCCTACAATGAGCAGTTCTTC. Translation gives CASKGLSYNEQFF.

The chain has TRBV28 and TRBJ2-7; either TRBD1 or TRBD2 may fit D (6 bases each). The CDR3 loop spans 16 amino acids. Deletions cut 2 bases from V and 5 bases from J, with 19 bases between. CDR1 and CDR2 (germline): MDHEN, SYDVKM. CDR3 in amino acids: CASSLEGGLGFDEQYF. DNA of the CDR3: TGTGCCAGCAGTTTAGAGGGGGGTTTAGGGTTTGACGAGCAGTACTTC.

The genes are TRBV7-9 and TRBJ1-5, with TRBD1 matching 9 bases. Germline values: CDR1 SEHNR, CDR2 FQNEAQ (reference sequence). The CDR3 sequence is 19 residues long. J gave up 4 bases and V 4 bases, and 17 bases lay outside the gene matches. CDR3 DNA sequence: TGTGCCAGCAGCTCCGAACCCAATGGGGACAGGGAAATTAATCAGCCCCAGCATTTT. This translates into CASSSEPNGDREINQPQHF.

This sequence joins TRBV10-3 and TRBJ1-5; no clear D gene. This CDR3 comprises 14 residues. Trimming cost V 3 bases and J 3 bases, with 9 bases left between them. Germline lookup yields CDR1 ENHRY and CDR2 SYGVKD. For the CDR3, the DNA is TGTGCCATCAGTGACTCAGGCGTCAATCAGCCCCAGCATTTT. Amino acids: CAISDSGVNQPQHF.

The chain recombines TRBV3-1 (or the pseudogene TRBV3-2) with TRBJ1-5; weak D call: TRBD1 (6 bases). The CDR3 covers 14 residues. V was pared by 0 bases and J by 10 bases, with 13 bases between. Germline values: CDR1 LGHDT, CDR2 YNNKEL (reference sequence). The CDR3 region has the DNA TGTGCCAGCAGCCAAGAAGGGGGGGCCCCACCCCAGCATTTT. This encodes CASSQEGGAPPQHF.

J is TRBJ2-3 and V is TRBV9, with TRBD2 matching over 9 bases. Unmatched junction bases numbered 4, after V lost 3 bases and J lost 2 bases. Germline V lookup: CDR1 SGDLS, CDR2 YYNGEE. The CDR3 extends over 15 amino acids. This CDR3 is CASSGRLAATDTQYF. CDR3 sequence (DNA): TGTGCCAGCAGCGGAAGACTAGCGGCCACAGATACGCAGTATTTT.

There are a few counts of this clone. The chain uses TRBV12-3 or TRBV12-4 and TRBJ2-7; 7 nucleotides match TRBD2. V lost 8 bases and J lost 9; bases outside the gene matches: 13. The CDR3 extends over 13 amino acids. CDR3: CASEISGALGQYF. CDR3 in DNA: TGTGCCAGCGAGATCAGCGGGGCCCTCGGGCAGTACTTC.

CDR3: CASSLGGGSNQPQHF. CDR3 sequence (DNA): TGTGCCAGCAGCTTAGGGGGGGGAAGCAATCAGCCCCAGCATTTT. The gene calls are TRBV7-2 and TRBJ1-5; possible D gene TRBD1, 5 bases. Per the germline V gene, CDR1 is SGHTA and CDR2 is FQGNSA. The CDR3 has 15 amino acids. Trimming shortened V by 1 base and J by 1 base, and 8 bases separated the two germline ends.

The chain carries TRBV6-5 and TRBJ1-1; 7 bases fit TRBD1. Germline lookup yields CDR1 MNHEY and CDR2 SVGAGI. J was trimmed by 7 bases and V by 2 bases; bases with no gene match: 10. The CDR3 length is 15 residues. The CDR3 DNA reads TGTGCCAGCAGTTACGGGGGACAGAGTACATATGAAGCTTTCTTT. Translated: CASSYGGQSTYEAFF.

The rearrangement joins TRBV13 to TRBJ1-2; 7 nucleotides agree with TRBD1. V lost 4 bases to trimming and J lost 1 base; unmatched junction nucleotides: 3. CDR1 and CDR2 from the germline V gene are PRHDT and FYEKMQ (reference sequence). The CDR3 is 14 amino acids. In nucleotides, the CDR3 is TGTGCCAGCAGCTCCTGGGACAGTAACTATGGCTACACCTTC. The encoded protein is CASSSWDSNYGYTF.

V and J are TRBV9 and TRBJ2-3; D may be TRBD2 (7 bases). V was clipped by 3 bases and J by 6 bases, with 14 bases between them. This CDR3 has 14 amino acids. CDR1 and CDR2 (germline): SGDLS, YYNGEE. The DNA of the CDR3 is TGTGCCAGCAGCGAGGGGGGGCGAGGGGATACGCAGTATTTT. Protein product: CASSEGGRGDTQYF.

The chain combines TRBV7-8 with TRBJ1-4; D possibly corresponds to TRBD1 (6 bases). This CDR3 has 17 amino acids. The V gene's germline CDR1 is SGHVS and CDR2 FQNEAQ. V was pared by 3 bases and J by 8 bases, with 22 bases between. CDR3 protein: CASSLGPSQGSGEKLFF. CDR3 nucleotides: TGTGCCAGCAGCTTGGGGCCATCGCAGGGGTCAGGGGAAAAACTGTTTTTT.

J is TRBJ1-1 and V is TRBV6-2 or TRBV6-3; D possibly corresponds to TRBD1 (5 bases). The germline V and J ends were trimmed by 6 bases and 11 bases, with 16 bases remaining between them. This CDR3 comprises 12 residues. CDR1 is MNHEY, CDR2 SVGEGT, per germline. In nucleotides, the CDR3 is TGTGCCAGCAGCCTTTCCAGGGATTCGGCTTTCTTT. Amino acids: CASSLSRDSAFF.

The chain recombines TRBV9 with TRBJ1-1; D call uncertain. The V end lost 1 base, the J end lost 1 base, and 14 bases lay between the germline ends. The CDR3 has 16 residues. Per germline, CDR1 SGDLS and CDR2 YYNGEE. The CDR3: CASSVTPYRKNTEAFF. In nucleotides, the CDR3 is TGTGCCAGCAGCGTAACCCCCTACAGAAAGAACACTGAAGCTTTCTTT. The complete variable domain, with remaining parts taken from reference TRBV9 and TRBJ1-1, reads DSGVTQTPKHLITATGQRVTLRCSPRSGDLSVYWYQQSLDQGLQFLIQYYNGEERAKGNILERFSAQQFPDLHSELNLSSLELGDSALYFCASSVTPYRKNTEAFFGQGTRLTVV.

The V call is TRBV11-2, the J call TRBJ2-7; possibly TRBD2 for D (5 bases). CDR1 is SGHAT and CDR2 is FQNNGV in the germline V gene. CDR3 length: 13 residues. V dropped 1 base and J dropped 3 bases, with 7 bases sitting between them. The CDR3 protein is CASSLGRGYEQYF. The CDR3 DNA reads TGTGCCAGCAGCTTAGGTCGGGGCTACGAGCAGTACTTC.

This chain joins TRBV6-6 and TRBJ1-6; no clear D. Between the trimmed V and J ends, which lost 2 bases and 11 bases, there was a span of 13 bases. The germline gives CDR1 MNHNY, CDR2 SVGAGI (reference sequence). The CDR3 has 14 amino acids. DNA for the CDR3: TGTGCCAGCAGTTACCGCATAGGACCGGCACCCCTCCACTTT. This gives the protein CASSYRIGPAPLHF.

V is TRBV29-1 and J is TRBJ2-2, with 12 bases fitting TRBD1. Germline values: CDR1 SQVTM, CDR2 ANQGSEA. The CDR3 has 13 residues. The junction had 4 bases not matched to a gene; V was cut back by 7 bases and J by 7 bases. CDR3 region: CSGGTGGHGELFF. CDR3 DNA: TGCAGCGGGGGGACAGGGGGCCACGGGGAGCTGTTTTTT.

This chain links TRBV19 with TRBJ1-5, with TRBD1 as a possible D gene (5 bases). Deletions cut 4 bases from V and 0 bases from J, with 10 bases between. The CDR3 contains 15 residues. Per the germline V gene, CDR1 is LNHDA and CDR2 is SQIVND (reference sequence). CDR3 sequence: CASSKGSASNQPQHF. In DNA, the CDR3 is TGTGCCAGTAGTAAGGGGTCGGCTAGCAATCAGCCCCAGCATTTT.

The J gene is TRBJ1-5, the V gene TRBV4-1; D is unclear. CDR3 size: 14 residues. The ends were cut back, 2 bases at V and 3 bases at J, with 8 bases in the middle. The V gene's germline CDR1 is MGHRA and CDR2 YSYEKL. CDR3 nucleotide sequence: TGCGCCAGCAGCCAAAGACACGCCAATCAGCCCCAGCATTTT. Translating it yields CASSQRHANQPQHF.